Shown below are 6 T cell receptor gamma chains from a single sample sequenced in a study of gamma delta lymphoproliferative disorders and STAT genes. TCRdb fed the multiplex PCR reads into CATT to redo clone calling. The top ten clones hold 88% of a sample with approximately 1,200 gamma-chain clones, roughly a tenth of them seen once. Genomic DNA from isolated PBMCs served as the sequencing template. Sequences were obtained from blood. These receptors were collected from a human donor with gamma-delta T-cell large granular lymphocyte leukemia.

This clone was picked up a small number of times. The protein in this entry is translated from the DNA; at residue 7 it differs from the protein listed in TCRdb. This rearrangement joins TRGV2 to TRGJ1 or TRGJ2. Per germline, CDR1 EGSNGY and CDR2 YDSYNSKV. The CDR3 covers 14 residues. The J segment lost 1 base and the V segment lost 0 bases, leaving 3 bases of the junction unmatched. CDR3: CATWDGHNYYKKLF. Written as DNA, the CDR3 is TGTGCCACCTGGGACGGGCACAATTATTATAAGAAACTCTTT.

This clone is labeled as medium-sized. TCRdb assigns this DNA the protein of a much larger clone, which departs from its translation at residue 6; this likely reflects a read error, and the protein shown comes from translating the DNA. V usage is TRGV4 and J usage is TRGJ1 or TRGJ2. CDR3 length equals 16 residues. Trimming took 4 bases from V and 2 from J; bases not matched to a gene: 14. Germline V gene sequence: CDR1 EGSTGY, CDR2 YDSYTSSV. CDR3 loop: CATWDEPSMDYYKKLF. The CDR3 DNA reads as TGTGCCACCTGGGACGAGCCTAGCATGGATTATTATAAGAAACTCTTT.

This clone was recorded a few times. The CDR3 DNA reads as TGTGCCACCTGGGACGGGCGAGGGTATAAGAAACTCTTT. Translation gives CATWDGRGYKKLF. The genes are TRGV2 and TRGJ1 or TRGJ2. Germline trimming cut 0 bases from V and 7 bases from J; bases unmatched to any gene: 6. Per germline, CDR1 EGSNGY and CDR2 YDSYNSKV. This CDR3 has 13 residues.

This clone was seen more than once but under ten times. The likely explanation is a read error, given a far larger clone one base away. The same CDR3 can be traced to other DNA sequences in this sample. The J gene is TRGJ1 or TRGJ2, the V gene TRGV9. CDR1 is GITISATS, CDR2 ISYDGTV, per germline (reference sequence). There are 10 residues in the CDR3. CDR3 protein: CALWEVWKLF. The CDR3 nucleotides are TGTGCCCTGTGGGAGGTGTGGAAACTCTTT.

In this sample, this clone turned up a few times. The chain is built from TRGV4 and TRGJ1 or TRGJ2. Germline V gene lookup returns CDR1 EGSTGY and CDR2 YDSYTSSV. After removal of 4 bases from V and 1 base from J, the junction contained 4 bases not matched to a gene. The CDR3 sequence is 13 residues long. Here the CDR3 DNA reads TGTGCCACCTGGGACCTCAATTATTATAAGAAACTCTTT. Translating gives CATWDLNYYKKLF.

This clone was counted ten times or more. The CDR3 nucleotides read TGTGCTGCGTGGGACTGCGTTGGTTGGTTCAAGATATTT. It yields the protein CAAWDCVGWFKIF. The rearrangement joins TRGV10 to TRGJP1. TRGV10 belongs to the ORF category, with a function that is uncertain. There are 13 residues in the CDR3. Germline trimming cut 8 bases from V and 7 bases from J; bases unmatched to any gene: 8.